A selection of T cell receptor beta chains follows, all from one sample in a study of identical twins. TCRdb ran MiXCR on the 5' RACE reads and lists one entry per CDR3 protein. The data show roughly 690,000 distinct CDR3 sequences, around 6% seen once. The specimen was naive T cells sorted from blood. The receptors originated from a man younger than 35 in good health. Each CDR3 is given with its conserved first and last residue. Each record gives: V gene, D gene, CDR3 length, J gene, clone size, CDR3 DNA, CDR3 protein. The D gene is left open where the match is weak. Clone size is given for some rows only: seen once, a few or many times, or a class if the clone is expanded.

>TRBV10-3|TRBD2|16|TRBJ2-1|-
TGTGCCATCAGTTACGTAAGCGGGAGGCCGGGGAATGAGCAGTTCTTC
CAISYVSGRPGNEQFF
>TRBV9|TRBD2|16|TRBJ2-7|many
TGTGCCAGCAGCCCACGGGCTAGCGGGAGTGTCGACGAGCAGTACTTC
CASSPRASGSVDEQYF
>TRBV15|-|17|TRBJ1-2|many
TGTGCCACCAGCGGGGACCAATTGGCCAGCGACGACTATGGCTACACCTTC
CATSGDQLASDDYGYTF
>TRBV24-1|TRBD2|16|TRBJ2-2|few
TGTGCCACCAGCCCCACGAGACTAGCGAGAACCGGGGAGCTGTTTTTT
CATSPTRLARTGELFF
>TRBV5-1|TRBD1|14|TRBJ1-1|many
TGCGCCAGCAGCCCGGGACAGTTTAACACTGAAGCTTTCTTT
CASSPGQFNTEAFF
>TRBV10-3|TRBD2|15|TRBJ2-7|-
TGTGCCACCATTCCTCGGGCGGGGGTATCCTACGAGCAGTACTTC
CATIPRAGVSYEQYF
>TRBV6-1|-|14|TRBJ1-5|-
TGTGCCAGTAACAAGGGTCCTAGCAATCAGCCCCAGCATTTT
CASNKGPSNQPQHF
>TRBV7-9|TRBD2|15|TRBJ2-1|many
TGTGCCAGCAGCTATTGGCGGGAGCGTCCCCATGAGCAGTTCTTC
CASSYWRERPHEQFF
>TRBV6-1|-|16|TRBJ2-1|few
TGTGCCAGCAGGCAGACGGTACTAGCCCGAGTTGATGAGCAGTTCTTC
CASRQTVLARVDEQFF
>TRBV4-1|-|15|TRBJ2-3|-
TGCGCCAGCAAGGACTACAAGCGGAGCACAGATACGCAGTATTTT
CASKDYKRSTDTQYF
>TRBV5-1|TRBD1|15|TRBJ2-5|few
TGCGCCAGCAGCTTGGGGGACAGGGACCAAGAGACCCAGTACTTC
CASSLGDRDQETQYF
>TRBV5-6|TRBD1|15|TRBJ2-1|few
TGTGCCAGCAGCTCGCGGGACAGGGCGCTCGTGGAGCAGTTCTTC
CASSSRDRALVEQFF
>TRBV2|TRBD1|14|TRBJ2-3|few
TGTGCCAGAGAGACAGGGCAGAGCACAGATACGCAGTATTTT
CARETGQSTDTQYF
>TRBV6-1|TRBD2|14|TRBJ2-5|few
TGTGCCAGCAGACCTAGCGGGAGTCAAGAGACCCAGTACTTC
CASRPSGSQETQYF
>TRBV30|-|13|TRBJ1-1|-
TGTGCCTGGAGTGGGTCCGCGAACACTGAAGCTTTCTTT
CAWSGSANTEAFF
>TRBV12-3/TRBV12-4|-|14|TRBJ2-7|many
TGTGCCAGCAGTTCTTCTGACACCCTCTACGAGCAGTACTTC
CASSSSDTLYEQYF
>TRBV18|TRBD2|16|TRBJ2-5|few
TGTGCCAGCTCACGCCCAGGACTAGCGGGATCGGAGACCCAGTACTTC
CASSRPGLAGSETQYF
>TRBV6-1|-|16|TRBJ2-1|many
TGTGCCAGCAGGCCCGGGACTCCTAGCTCCTACAATGAGCAGTTCTTC
CASRPGTPSSYNEQFF
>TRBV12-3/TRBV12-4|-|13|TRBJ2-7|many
TGTGCCAGCAGTTTAGTAAGGATTGATGAGCAGTACTTC
CASSLVRIDEQYF
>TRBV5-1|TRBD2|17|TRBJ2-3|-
TGCGCCAGCAGCTTGGATCTAGCGGGAGGGCTAGTAGATACGCAGTATTTT
CASSLDLAGGLVDTQYF
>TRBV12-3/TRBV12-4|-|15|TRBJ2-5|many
TGTGCCAGCAGCCCGGGGGGACAGATGCAAGAGACCCAGTACTTC
CASSPGGQMQETQYF
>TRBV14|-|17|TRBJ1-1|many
TGTGCCAGCAGCCAAGAATTGCTAAGGAGGGGGAGTACTGAAGCTTTCTTT
CASSQELLRRGSTEAFF
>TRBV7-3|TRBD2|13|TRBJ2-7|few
TGTGCCAGCAGCCCAGGGACTACCGGCGAGCAGTACTTC
CASSPGTTGEQYF
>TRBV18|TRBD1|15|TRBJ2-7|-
TGTGCCAGCTCACCGAGGATAGACAGGGACTACGAGCAGTACTTC
CASSPRIDRDYEQYF
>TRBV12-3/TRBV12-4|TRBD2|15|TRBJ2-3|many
TGTGCCAGCAGTACCGGACTAGCCCGCACAGATACGCAGTATTTT
CASSTGLARTDTQYF
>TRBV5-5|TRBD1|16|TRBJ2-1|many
TGTGCCAGCAGCTTGGTCACAGGGGGCTATTATAATGAGCAGTTCTTC
CASSLVTGGYYNEQFF
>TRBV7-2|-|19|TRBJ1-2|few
TGTGCCAGCAGCTTACCGCCTTGGCTGGGCGGAGGCTCCTCCTATGGCTACACCTTC
CASSLPPWLGGGSSYGYTF
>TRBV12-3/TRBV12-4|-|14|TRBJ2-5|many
TGTGCCAGCACCCTGGCTGGGGGCCAAGAGACCCAGTACTTC
CASTLAGGQETQYF
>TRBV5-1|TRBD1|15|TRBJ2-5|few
TGCGCCAGCAGCCCGAACGGACAGGTGCAAGAGACCCAGTACTTC
CASSPNGQVQETQYF
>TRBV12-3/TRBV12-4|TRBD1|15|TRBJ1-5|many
TGTGCCAGCAGTTCTTACAGGGGCGACAATCAGCCCCAGCATTTT
CASSSYRGDNQPQHF
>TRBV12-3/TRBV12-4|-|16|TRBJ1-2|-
TGTGCCAGCAGCCGCGGACTCCCGGGCCACGGGTATGGCTACACCTTC
CASSRGLPGHGYGYTF
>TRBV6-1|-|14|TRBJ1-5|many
TGTGCCAGCAGTGTATGGCAGCACGATCAGCCCCAGCATTTT
CASSVWQHDQPQHF
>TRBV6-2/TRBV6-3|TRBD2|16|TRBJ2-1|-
TGTGCCAGCCGAGGGGGGCCGGGACTAGCGGACGGGAAGCAGTTCTTC
CASRGGPGLADGKQFF
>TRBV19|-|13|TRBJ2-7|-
TGTGCCAGTAGTTCCCGGACAGCCTACGGCGAGTACTTC
CASSSRTAYGEYF
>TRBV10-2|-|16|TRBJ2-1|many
TGCGCCAGCAGTGAGGCTGACAAGGTGACCTACAATGAGCAGTTCTTC
CASSEADKVTYNEQFF
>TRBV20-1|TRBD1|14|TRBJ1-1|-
TGCAGTGGTTCAGGGGGAGGAGGGAACACTGAAGCTTTCTTT
CSGSGGGGNTEAFF
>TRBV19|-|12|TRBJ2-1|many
TGTGCCAGTAGTATGGTCGGGGATGAGCAGTTCTTC
CASSMVGDEQFF
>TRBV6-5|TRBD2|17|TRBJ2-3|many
TGTGCCAGCAGTTACTCCCCTAGCGGGAGGGCGGAAGATACGCAGTATTTT
CASSYSPSGRAEDTQYF
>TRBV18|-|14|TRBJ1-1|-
TGTGCCAGCTCACCCACCGAAAGGAACACTGAAGCTTTCTTT
CASSPTERNTEAFF
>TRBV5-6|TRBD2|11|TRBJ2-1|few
TGTGCCAGCAGCTTCGGACTAGCGGGAGCCTTC
CASSFGLAGAF
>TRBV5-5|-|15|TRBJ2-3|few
TGTGCCAGCAGCTTTGGTCCCATTAGCACAGATACGCAGTATTTT
CASSFGPISTDTQYF
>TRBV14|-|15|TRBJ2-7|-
TGTGCCAGCAGCCAAGACGGAGGGTGGGGCATCGAGCAGTACTTC
CASSQDGGWGIEQYF
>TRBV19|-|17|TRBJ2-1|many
TGTGCCAGTAGTATAAGCCTAGCCCAAACCTCCTACAATGAGCAGTTCTTC
CASSISLAQTSYNEQFF
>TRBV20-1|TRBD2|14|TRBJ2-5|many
TGCAGTGCTAGGAGCGGGAGCGGGCAAGAGACCCAGTACTTC
CSARSGSGQETQYF
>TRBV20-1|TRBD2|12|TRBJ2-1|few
TGCAGTGCGGGAAGAGCGGGAGGGAAGCAGTTCTTC
CSAGRAGGKQFF
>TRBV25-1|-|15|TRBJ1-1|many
TGTGCCAGCAGTGAACAGGCAGGGTCGAACACTGAAGCTTTCTTT
CASSEQAGSNTEAFF
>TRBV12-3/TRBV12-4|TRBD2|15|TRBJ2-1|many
TGTGCCAGCAGTTACCCCGGACTAGCCCCCAATGAGCAGTTCTTC
CASSYPGLAPNEQFF
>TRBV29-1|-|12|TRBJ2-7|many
TGCAGCGTCTCGGACGTCGCCTACGAGCAGTACTTC
CSVSDVAYEQYF
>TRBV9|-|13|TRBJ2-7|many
TGTGCCAGCAGCTCCCAAGGGATACCCGAGCAGTACTTC
CASSSQGIPEQYF
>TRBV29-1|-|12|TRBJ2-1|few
TGCAGCGTTGAAATAAAGTACAATGAGCAGTTCTTC
CSVEIKYNEQFF
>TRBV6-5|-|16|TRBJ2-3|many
TGTGCCAGCAGTTTCTCATCGGGTTTAGGCACAGATACGCAGTATTTT
CASSFSSGLGTDTQYF
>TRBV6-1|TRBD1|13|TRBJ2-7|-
TGTGCCAGCGCGGGGACAGGGAACACCGAGCAGTACTTC
CASAGTGNTEQYF
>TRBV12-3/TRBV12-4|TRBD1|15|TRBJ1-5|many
TGTGCCAGCAGACCCCCGGGACAGCGCAATCAGCCCCAGCATTTT
CASRPPGQRNQPQHF
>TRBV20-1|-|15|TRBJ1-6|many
TGCAGTGCTAGAGATCGAACGATCGGGTATTCACCCCTCCACTTT
CSARDRTIGYSPLHF
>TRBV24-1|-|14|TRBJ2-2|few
TGTGCCACCAGTGGTTTCCCGGGGTTTAGGGAGCTGTTTTTT
CATSGFPGFRELFF